These 12 T cell receptor beta chains came from one sample sequenced in a study of shared clonotypes between healthy human individuals. CD45RO-negative, CCR7-selected cells formed the naive CD8 fraction, which excluded terminally differentiated effector memory CD45RA+ cells. Here immunoSEQ multiplex PCR was the method, and the copy in TCRdb shows in-frame clones only, minus some. Altogether about 680,000 clones are present, 92% being singletons, with the ten largest covering nearly 25%. Source material: naive CD8+ T cells sorted from blood. Receptor source: a man younger than 40 in good health.

DNA of the CDR3: TGTGCCAGCAGCAAAGTTGAGGGATTGACACGGACCATATATTTT. Protein sequence: CASSKVEGLTRTIYF. This chain links TRBV21-1 with TRBJ1-3. TRBV21-1 is a pseudogene locus. This CDR3 has 15 amino acids.

This rearrangement joins TRBV28 to TRBJ2-7, with 11 bases identical to TRBD2. V gave up 5 bases and J gave up 4 bases; unmatched junction bases: 16. The germline V gene has CDR1 MDHEN and CDR2 SYDVKM. The CDR3 totals 18 residues. DNA for the CDR3: TGTGCCAGCAGTCCACACAGGGGTAGCGGGAGGGCTATGTACGAGCAGTACTTC. Translated, it gives CASSPHRGSGRAMYEQYF.

The CDR3 DNA reads as TGTGCCAGCAGCCCCCTCCGGACACTAGTTGCCTACGAGCAGTACTTC. Translation gives CASSPLRTLVAYEQYF. This chain links TRBV7-8 with TRBJ2-7; D tentatively reads TRBD1 or TRBD2 (5 bases each). This CDR3 region has 16 residues. Germline V gene lookup returns CDR1 SGHVS and CDR2 FQNEAQ. Trimming shortened V by 5 bases and J by 2 bases, and 19 bases separated the two germline ends.

The rearrangement uses TRBV28 and TRBJ2-1, with a possible D match to TRBD1 (8 bases). Germline assignment: CDR1 MDHEN and CDR2 SYDVKM. Between the trimmed V and J ends, which lost 6 bases and 7 bases, there was a span of 34 bases. There are 20 residues in the CDR3. CDR3 amino acids: CASSLRDPQGGRPGPNEQFF. For the CDR3, the DNA is TGTGCCAGCAGCCTACGGGACCCACAGGGGGGGAGACCTGGGCCGAATGAGCAGTTCTTC.

This chain connects TRBV29-1 to TRBJ2-3; the match to TRBD2 covers 9 bases. CDR3 length: 15 residues. Germline lookup yields CDR1 SQVTM and CDR2 ANQGSEA. The trim removed 7 bases at V and 4 bases at J, leaving 12 bases unmatched. In DNA, the CDR3 is TGCAGCGGTGAGGCCGGGACTAGCATCTCAGATACGCAGTATTTT. Translation gives CSGEAGTSISDTQYF.

This clone was seen just once. The chain uses TRBV9 and TRBJ2-3; D is possibly TRBD1 or TRBD2 (5 bases each). V was clipped by 0 bases and J by 6 bases, with 14 bases between them. Germline loops: CDR1 SGDLS, CDR2 YYNGEE. The CDR3 length is 15 residues. The CDR3 spells CASSVGTLGPDTQYF. The CDR3 DNA sequence: TGTGCCAGCAGCGTAGGGACTTTGGGGCCTGATACGCAGTATTTT.

The V and J genes are TRBV4-1 and TRBJ1-1; D might be TRBD1 (5 bases). The CDR3 sequence is 16 residues long. Germline V gene lookup returns CDR1 MGHRA and CDR2 YSYEKL. V gave up 1 base and J gave up 4 bases, with 16 bases separating them. DNA of the CDR3: TGCGCCAGCAGCCAAGCAGGGCCCTTTGTCGTCACTGAAGCTTTCTTT. Amino acid sequence: CASSQAGPFVVTEAFF.

This clone was counted only a few times. The sample has other DNA sequences that encode this CDR3 too. The V gene is TRBV27, the J gene TRBJ2-7; perhaps TRBD2 as D (5 bases). Germline assignment: CDR1 MNHEY and CDR2 SMNVEV (reference sequence). Between the trimmed V and J ends, which lost 0 bases and 6 bases, there was a span of 6 bases. CDR3 length equals 12 residues. The CDR3 DNA sequence: TGTGCCAGCAGTTTATCAGGGAGCGAGCAGTACTTC. It yields the protein CASSLSGSEQYF.

The gene calls are TRBV2 and TRBJ2-7; D may be TRBD1 (6 bases). The CDR3 extends over 13 amino acids. The germline gives CDR1 SNHLY, CDR2 FYNNEI. V was shortened by 4 bases and J by 4 bases, with 11 bases between the two germline ends. CDR3 region: CASSGGQIYEQYF. For the CDR3, the DNA is TGTGCCAGCAGTGGGGGGCAGATTTACGAGCAGTACTTC.

This chain joins TRBV7-9 and TRBJ2-3, with D possibly TRBD1 on 5 matching bases. V gave up 11 bases and J gave up 0 bases, with 12 bases separating them. The CDR3 is made up of 13 amino acids. CDR1 SEHNR and CDR2 FQNEAQ come from the germline V gene (reference sequence). The CDR3 here is CASQGVSTDTQYF. DNA for the CDR3: TGTGCCTCGCAGGGCGTTAGCACAGATACGCAGTATTTT.

The chain joins TRBV19 to TRBJ2-2, with 11 bases fitting TRBD1. CDR3 size: 15 residues. Looked up from germline, CDR1 is LNHDA and CDR2 is SQIVND (reference sequence). V lost 10 bases, J lost 8 bases, and 12 bases stayed unmatched. CDR3 sequence (DNA): TGTGCCACCTCCCCGGACAGGGGGCTGGAAGGGGAGCTGTTTTTT. Translated: CATSPDRGLEGELFF.

Concerning this clone: The sample carries other DNA sequences with the same CDR3. The chain recombines TRBV7-2 with TRBJ2-1, with a weak D call TRBD1 (6 bases). V lost 1 base, J lost 2 bases, and 9 bases lay in between. The CDR3 spans 15 residues. CDR1 and CDR2 (germline): SGHTA, FQGNSA. DNA for the CDR3: TGTGCCAGCAGCTTAGTACAGGGTGCCTACAATGAGCAGTTCTTC. It yields the protein CASSLVQGAYNEQFF.